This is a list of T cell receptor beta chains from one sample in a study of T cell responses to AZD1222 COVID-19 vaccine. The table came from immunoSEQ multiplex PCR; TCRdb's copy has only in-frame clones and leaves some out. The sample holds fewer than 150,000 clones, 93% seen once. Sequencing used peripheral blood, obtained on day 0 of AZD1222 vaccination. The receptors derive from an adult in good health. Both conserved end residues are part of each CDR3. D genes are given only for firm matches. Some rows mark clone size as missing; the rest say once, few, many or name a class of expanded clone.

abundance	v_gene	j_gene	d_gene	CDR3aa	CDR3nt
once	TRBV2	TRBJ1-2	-	CASSLAEHYGYTF	TGTGCCAGCAGTCTGGCAGAACACTATGGCTACACCTTC
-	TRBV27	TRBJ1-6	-	CASRGAPTYNSPLHF	TGTGCCAGCAGGGGGGCGCCGACATATAATTCACCCCTCCACTTT
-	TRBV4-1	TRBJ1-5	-	CASSQVDGRVQPQHF	TGCGCCAGCAGCCAAGTGGATGGCAGGGTGCAGCCCCAGCATTTT
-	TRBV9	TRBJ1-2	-	CASSRGGSYGYTF	TGTGCCAGCAGCCGAGGGGGTAGCTATGGCTACACCTTC
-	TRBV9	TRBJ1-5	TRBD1	CASSGQGVGGTCNQPQHF	TGTGCCAGCAGCGGACAGGGCGTGGGGGGGACTTGCAATCAGCCCCAGCATTTT
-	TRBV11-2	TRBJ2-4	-	CASSRPRGGRDAKNIQYF	TGTGCCAGCAGCCGACCTAGGGGGGGCAGGGATGCCAAAAACATTCAGTACTTC
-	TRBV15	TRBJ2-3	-	CATSRDPGGATDTQYF	TGTGCCACCAGCAGAGATCCTGGCGGGGCTACAGATACGCAGTATTTT
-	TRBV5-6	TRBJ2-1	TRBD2	CASTLGLAGLTYNEQFF	TGTGCCAGCACCCTCGGACTAGCGGGACTGACGTACAATGAGCAGTTCTTC
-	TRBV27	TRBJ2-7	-	CASSFLTELSYEQYF	TGTGCCAGCAGTTTTCTGACAGAACTTTCCTACGAGCAGTACTTC
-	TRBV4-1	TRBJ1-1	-	CASSFGQPNTEAFF	TGTGCCAGCAGCTTCGGACAGCCGAACACTGAAGCTTTCTTT
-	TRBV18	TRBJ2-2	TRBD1	CASSPGQGSVFNGELFF	TGTGCCAGCTCACCTGGACAGGGTTCAGTTTTCAACGGGGAGCTGTTTTTT
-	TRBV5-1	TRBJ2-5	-	CASSPPLGTLQETQYF	TGCGCCAGCAGCCCCCCTCTGGGGACCCTCCAAGAGACCCAGTACTTC
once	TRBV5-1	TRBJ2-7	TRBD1	CASSWAGDSSYEQYF	TGCGCCAGCAGCTGGGCAGGGGACAGTTCCTACGAGCAGTACTTC
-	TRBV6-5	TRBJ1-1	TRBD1	CASSLQGEDTEAFF	TGTGCCAGCAGTCTACAGGGGGAGGATACTGAAGCTTTCTTT
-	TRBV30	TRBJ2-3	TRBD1	CAWRTGPGDTQYF	TGTGCCTGGAGGACAGGGCCCGGGGATACGCAGTATTTT
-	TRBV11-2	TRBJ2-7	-	CASSLAANSYEQYF	TGTGCCAGCAGCTTAGCCGCCAACTCCTACGAGCAGTACTTC
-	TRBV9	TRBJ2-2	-	CASSVAIGQKTGELFF	TGTGCCAGCAGCGTAGCTATAGGACAGAAAACCGGGGAGCTGTTTTTT
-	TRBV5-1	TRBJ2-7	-	CASSSPWGGEQYF	TGCGCCAGCAGCTCCCCCTGGGGTGGCGAGCAGTACTTC
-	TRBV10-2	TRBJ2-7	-	CASSRSGIEQYF	TGCGCCAGCAGTCGATCAGGGATCGAGCAGTACTTC
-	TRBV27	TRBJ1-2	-	CASSYRANYGYTF	TGTGCCAGCAGCTACAGGGCTAACTATGGCTACACCTTC
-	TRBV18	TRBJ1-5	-	CASSPGGGQPQHF	TGTGCCAGCTCACCAGGGGGTGGCCAGCCCCAGCATTTT
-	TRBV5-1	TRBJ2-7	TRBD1	CASSLGTGLTSYEQYF	TGCGCCAGCAGCTTGGGGACAGGATTAACCTCCTACGAGCAGTACTTC
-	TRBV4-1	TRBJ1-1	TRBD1	CASSPGGEHTEAFF	TGCGCCAGCAGCCCAGGGGGGGAGCACACTGAAGCTTTCTTT
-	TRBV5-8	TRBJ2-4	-	CASSIGRENIQYF	TGTGCCAGCAGCATAGGACGAGAGAACATTCAGTACTTC
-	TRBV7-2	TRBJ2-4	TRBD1	CASSGQGWIQYF	TGTGCCAGCAGCGGACAGGGGTGGATTCAGTACTTC
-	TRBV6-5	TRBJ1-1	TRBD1	CASSPSGGIGTEAFF	TGTGCCAGCAGCCCATCAGGGGGCATCGGCACTGAAGCTTTCTTT
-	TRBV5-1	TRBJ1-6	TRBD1	CASSLGQGDNSPLHF	TGCGCCAGCAGCTTAGGACAGGGGGATAATTCACCCCTCCACTTT
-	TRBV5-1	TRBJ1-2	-	CASSLPEDSLANYGYTF	TGCGCCAGCAGCTTGCCCGAGGACAGCCTAGCTAACTATGGCTACACCTTC
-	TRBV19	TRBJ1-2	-	CASSIAGEANYGYTF	TGTGCCAGTAGTATAGCTGGTGAAGCTAACTATGGCTACACCTTC
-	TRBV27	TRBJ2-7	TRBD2	CASSLNLAETYEQYF	TGTGCCAGCAGTTTGAACCTAGCGGAAACCTACGAGCAGTACTTC
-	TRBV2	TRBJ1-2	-	CASSEVRANYGYTF	TGTGCCAGCAGTGAGGTTAGGGCGAACTATGGCTACACCTTC
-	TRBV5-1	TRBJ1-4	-	CASSYRANEKLFF	TGCGCCAGCAGCTACAGGGCAAATGAAAAACTGTTTTTT
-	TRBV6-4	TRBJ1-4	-	CASSVRTVVYNEKLFF	TGTGCCAGCAGTGTTCGAACCGTCGTATATAATGAAAAACTGTTTTTT
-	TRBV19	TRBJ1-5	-	CASSIQQGNQPQHF	TGTGCCAGTAGTATCCAACAGGGAAATCAGCCCCAGCATTTT
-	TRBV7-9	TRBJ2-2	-	CASSRGAEGLTGELFF	TGTGCCAGCAGCCGGGGAGCCGAGGGACTCACCGGGGAGCTGTTTTTT
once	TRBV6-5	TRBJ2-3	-	CASSYSSSGITDTQYF	TGTGCCAGCAGTTACTCTAGCTCGGGGATCACAGATACGCAGTATTTT
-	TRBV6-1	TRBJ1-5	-	CASSEASLWRNQPQHF	TGTGCCAGCAGTGAGGCAAGCCTGTGGCGCAATCAGCCCCAGCATTTT
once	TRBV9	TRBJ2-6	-	CASSVVGRSGANVLTF	TGTGCCAGCAGCGTAGTTGGCCGCTCTGGGGCCAACGTCCTGACTTTC
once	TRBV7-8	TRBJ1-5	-	CASSFFGRANQPQHF	TGTGCCAGCAGCTTTTTTGGCAGGGCCAATCAGCCCCAGCATTTT
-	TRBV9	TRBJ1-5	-	CASSAGAQGGQPQHF	TGTGCCAGCAGCGCCGGGGCCCAGGGAGGTCAGCCCCAGCATTTT
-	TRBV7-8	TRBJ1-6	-	CASSLGMSRTYSPLHF	TGTGCCAGCAGCTTAGGAATGTCCCGGACATACTCACCCCTCCACTTT
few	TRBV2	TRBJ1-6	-	CASRGEGSPLHF	TGTGCCAGCAGGGGGGAAGGATCACCCCTCCACTTT
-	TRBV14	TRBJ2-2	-	CASSQERRPGELFF	TGTGCCAGCAGCCAAGAGAGGAGACCCGGGGAGCTGTTTTTT
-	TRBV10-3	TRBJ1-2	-	CAISEGRYGYTF	TGTGCCATCAGTGAGGGCAGATATGGCTACACCTTC
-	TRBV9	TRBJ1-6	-	CASSVGGRGGSPLHF	TGTGCCAGCAGCGTAGGCGGCAGGGGAGGCTCACCCCTCCACTTT
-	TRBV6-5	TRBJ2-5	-	CASRPPGDQETQYF	TGTGCCAGCAGACCTCCCGGCGACCAAGAGACCCAGTACTTC
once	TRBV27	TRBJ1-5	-	CASSSWGGVNQPQHF	TGTGCCAGCAGTTCGTGGGGTGGGGTAAATCAGCCCCAGCATTTT
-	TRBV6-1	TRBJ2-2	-	CASSDQLGSTGELFF	TGTGCCAGCAGTGATCAGTTAGGGAGCACCGGGGAGCTGTTTTTT
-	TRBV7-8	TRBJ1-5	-	CASSLWLAGNQPQHF	TGTGCCAGCAGCTTATGGCTGGCTGGCAATCAGCCCCAGCATTTT
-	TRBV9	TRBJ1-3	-	CASSGAQGPTGNTIYF	TGTGCCAGCAGCGGCGCGCAGGGCCCGACTGGAAACACCATATATTTT
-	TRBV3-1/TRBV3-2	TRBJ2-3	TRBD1	CASSPWDRGVDTQYF	TGTGCCAGCAGCCCTTGGGACAGAGGGGTCGATACGCAGTATTTT
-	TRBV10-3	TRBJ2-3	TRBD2	CAISELSGLAEQYF	TGTGCCATCAGTGAGCTATCGGGACTAGCGGAGCAGTATTTT
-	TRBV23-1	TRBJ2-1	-	CASSHQGWTYNEQFF	TGCGCCAGCAGTCACCAGGGTTGGACCTACAATGAGCAGTTCTTC